Shown below are 15 T cell receptor beta chains from a single sample sequenced in a study of T cell repertoires in cytomegalovirus infection. TCRdb reprocessed the reads via MiXCR and lists one record per CDR3 protein. The sample contains 450,000 to 550,000 distinct CDR3 sequences, 16% of which appear only once. The sample was CD8+ T cells from PBMCs. These receptors were taken from a human donor in good health (CMV status not recorded). Some clones in this sample may be carry-over from other donors' samples.

CDR3 amino acids: CASSQWTSGRETQYF. Written as DNA, the CDR3 is TGTGCCAGCAGCCAATGGACTAGCGGGAGAGAGACCCAGTACTTC. This chain uses TRBV3-1 with TRBJ2-5; 13 nucleotides align to TRBD2. This CDR3 has 15 amino acids. The germline V gene has CDR1 LGHDT and CDR2 YNNKEL (reference sequence). V was pared by 2 bases and J by 4 bases, with 1 base of the junction left unmatched.

This clonotype was seen many times. This chain joins TRBV12-5 and TRBJ2-2; TRBD2 matches at 7 bases. J gave up 7 bases and V 0 bases, and 5 bases lay outside the gene matches. Germline CDR1 LGHNT, CDR2 FRNRAP. CDR3 length: 15 amino acids. Here the CDR3 reads CASGLVVGGNGELFF. DNA of the CDR3: TGTGCTAGTGGTTTGGTTGTCGGGGGGAACGGGGAGCTGTTTTTT.

This clonotype has at least ten counts. The rearrangement joins TRBV7-9 to TRBJ2-5; 8 bases line up with TRBD1. The germline V gene encodes CDR1 SEHNR and CDR2 FQNEAQ (reference sequence). Trimming removed 0 bases from V and 6 bases from J; junction bases left unmatched: 9. The CDR3 extends over 16 amino acids. CDR3 in DNA: TGTGCCAGCAGCTTAGCGACGGCAGGGGGCGCGAAGACCCAGTACTTC. It translates to CASSLATAGGAKTQYF.

The gene calls are TRBV27 and TRBJ2-7; the match to TRBD1 covers 8 bases. V shed 3 bases and J 3 bases; nucleotides not matched to a gene: 7. The CDR3 has 15 amino acids. From germline, CDR1 is MNHEY and CDR2 SMNVEV (reference sequence). The CDR3 reads CASSFGQGDIYEQYF. The CDR3 nucleotides are TGTGCCAGCAGTTTTGGACAGGGTGATATCTACGAGCAGTACTTC.

V and J are TRBV9 and TRBJ2-7, with TRBD2 matching over 12 bases. The germline V gene has CDR1 SGDLS and CDR2 YYNGEE. J was trimmed by 7 bases and V by 4 bases; bases with no gene match: 12. The CDR3 is made up of 16 amino acids. This CDR3 is CASSPYSTSGGSEQYF. For the CDR3, the DNA is TGTGCCAGCAGCCCCTACTCGACTAGCGGGGGATCGGAGCAGTACTTC.

The CDR3 protein is CATSLGPPKDHEQFF. Written as DNA, the CDR3 is TGTGCCACCAGCCTCGGACCCCCGAAGGACCATGAGCAGTTCTTC. The V call is TRBV15, the J call TRBJ2-1; D not certain. With 5 bases removed from V and 8 bases from J, the gap between germline ends came to 19 bases. The CDR3 is made up of 15 amino acids. Germline V CDR1 and CDR2: LNHNV, YYDKDF (reference sequence).

This clonotype has ten or more counts. The CDR3 sequence: CASSLSFGSPTEAFF. The CDR3 coding sequence is TGTGCCAGCAGTTTATCTTTCGGGAGCCCGACTGAAGCTTTCTTT. The V gene is TRBV27, the J gene TRBJ1-1; no clear D. The CDR3 sequence is 15 residues long. V lost 0 bases and J 5 bases, leaving 13 bases between the germline ends. CDR1 is MNHEY, CDR2 SMNVEV, per germline (reference sequence).

This clonotype was counted ten times or more. The V call is TRBV5-6, the J call TRBJ1-1; tentative D call: TRBD1 (5 bases). V lost 6 bases and J lost 4, with 13 bases in between. This CDR3 comprises 13 residues. The germline V gene has CDR1 SGHDT and CDR2 YYEEEE. The CDR3 DNA follows: TGTGCCAGCACCCCATATGGGGGCACTGAAGCTTTCTTT. It codes for CASTPYGGTEAFF.

This clonotype was recorded many times. One end of the junction is discordant with germline, which a read error may explain. This chain connects TRBV7-6 to TRBJ2-1; D may correspond to TRBD1 or TRBD2 (6 bases each). This CDR3 is built from 20 residues. CDR1 and CDR2 (germline): SGHVS, FNYEAQ. CDR3 DNA sequence: TGTGCCAGCAGCCATAGCGAACGCGATTGGGGGGCAGGTTACTACGATGAGCAGTTCTTC. This sequence encodes CASSHSERDWGAGYYDEQFF.

V usage is TRBV6-1 and J usage is TRBJ2-1, with a possible D match to TRBD2 (6 bases). Trimming left V 6 bases short and J 0 bases short, with 9 bases between. The CDR3 contains 14 residues. CDR1 and CDR2 from the germline V gene are MNHNS and SASEGT. This CDR3 is CASRRRGSYNEQFF. The CDR3 DNA follows: TGTGCCAGCAGGAGGAGGGGCTCCTACAATGAGCAGTTCTTC.

V and J are TRBV9 and TRBJ1-6; 7 bases are shared with TRBD1. The germline V gene encodes CDR1 SGDLS and CDR2 YYNGEE. J gave up 6 bases and V 0 bases, and 3 bases lay outside the gene matches. This CDR3 comprises 15 residues. The CDR3 spells CASSVGAGGNSPLHF. In DNA, the CDR3 is TGTGCCAGCAGCGTAGGGGCAGGGGGTAATTCACCCCTCCACTTT.

In its sample, this clonotype was seen many times. The chain links TRBV28 to TRBJ2-5, with 9 bases that match TRBD2. Germline V gene data show CDR1 as MDHEN and CDR2 as SYDVKM. Trimming cost V 2 bases and J 4 bases; bases outside gene matches: 5. This CDR3 contains 15 residues. The CDR3, as DNA: TGTGCCAGCAGTTTAGCGGGAGGGCCGGTAGAGACCCAGTACTTC. This codes for CASSLAGGPVETQYF.

The V call is TRBV20-1, the J call TRBJ1-1; 7 bases are a match to TRBD1. This CDR3 comprises 17 residues. Looked up from germline, CDR1 is DFQATT and CDR2 is SNEGSKA (reference sequence). J lost 0 bases, V lost 4 bases, and 14 bases had no gene match. CDR3 protein: CSAKPPDRVIMNTEAFF. As DNA, the CDR3 is TGCAGTGCTAAGCCTCCCGACAGGGTAATAATGAACACTGAAGCTTTCTTT.

The table lists this clonotype with many counts. The rearrangement joins TRBV7-2 to TRBJ2-5; D remains ambiguous. V lost 2 bases, J lost 4 bases, and 17 bases lay in between. CDR3 length: 16 residues. CDR1 and CDR2 (germline): SGHTA, FQGNSA. CDR3 nucleotides: TGTGCCAGCAGCTTACTCTCAGGTCCCTCGATAGAGACCCAGTACTTC. Translation gives CASSLLSGPSIETQYF.

This clonotype was counted ten times or more. The gene calls are TRBV27 and TRBJ1-5; maybe TRBD1 (6 bases). The CDR3 totals 13 residues. The V end was cut by 6 bases, the J end by 6 bases, with 12 bases between. Looked up from germline, CDR1 is MNHEY and CDR2 is SMNVEV (reference sequence). The CDR3 bases are TGTGCCAGCAGACAGGGAAGGGGTCAGCCCCAGCATTTT. Its protein product is CASRQGRGQPQHF.